The sequence of this T cell receptor beta chain was determined in a study of OX40 agonist ivuxolimab in advanced cancers. Some clones are missing from TCRdb's copy, which holds only in-frame ones; the method was immunoSEQ multiplex PCR. Of approximately 58,000 clones listed, around 85% are singletons. Trimming removed 4 bases from V and 11 bases from J, with 12 bases in between. The CDR3 loop spans 11 amino acids. Germline CDR1 SGHRS, CDR2 YFSETQ. This chain links TRBV5-1 with TRBJ1-1; tentatively, D is TRBD1 (5 bases). This material consisted of CD4+ or CD8+ T cells sorted from blood, taken in a trial of the OX40 agonist ivuxolimab. The sequence was obtained from an adult with an advanced solid tumor such as melanoma, head and neck, liver or kidney cancer. The CDR3 is CASSVMGHAFF. In nucleotides, the CDR3 is TGCGCCAGCAGCGTCATGGGGCATGCTTTCTTT.